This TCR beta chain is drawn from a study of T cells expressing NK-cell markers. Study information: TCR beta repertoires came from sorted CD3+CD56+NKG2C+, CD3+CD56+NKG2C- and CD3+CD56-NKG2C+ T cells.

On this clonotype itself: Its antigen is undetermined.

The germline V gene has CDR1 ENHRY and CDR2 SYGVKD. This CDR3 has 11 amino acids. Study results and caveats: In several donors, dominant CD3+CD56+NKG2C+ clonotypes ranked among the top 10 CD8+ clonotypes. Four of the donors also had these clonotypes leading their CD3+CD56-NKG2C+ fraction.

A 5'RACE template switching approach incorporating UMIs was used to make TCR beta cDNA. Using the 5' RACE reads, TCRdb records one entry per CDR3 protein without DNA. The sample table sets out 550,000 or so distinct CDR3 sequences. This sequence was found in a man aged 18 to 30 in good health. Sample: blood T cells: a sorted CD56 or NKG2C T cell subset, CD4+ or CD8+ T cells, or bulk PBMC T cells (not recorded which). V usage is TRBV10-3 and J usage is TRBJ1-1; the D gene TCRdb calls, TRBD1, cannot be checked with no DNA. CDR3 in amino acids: CAIGSGGMAFF.